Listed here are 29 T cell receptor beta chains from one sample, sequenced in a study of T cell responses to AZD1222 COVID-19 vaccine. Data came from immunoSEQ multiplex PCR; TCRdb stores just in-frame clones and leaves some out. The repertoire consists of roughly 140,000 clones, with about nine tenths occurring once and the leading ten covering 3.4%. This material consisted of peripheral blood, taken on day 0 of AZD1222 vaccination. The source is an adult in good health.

The CDR3 loop is CASSGEQGAWSEAFF. CDR3 DNA sequence: TGTGCCAGCTCAGGTGAACAGGGGGCATGGTCTGAAGCTTTCTTT. V and J are TRBV18 and TRBJ1-1; 9 nucleotides line up with TRBD1. The CDR3 totals 15 residues. In germline, CDR1 is KGHSH, CDR2 LQKENI. V shed 5 bases, J shed 6 bases, and the junction held 10 bases outside the gene matches.

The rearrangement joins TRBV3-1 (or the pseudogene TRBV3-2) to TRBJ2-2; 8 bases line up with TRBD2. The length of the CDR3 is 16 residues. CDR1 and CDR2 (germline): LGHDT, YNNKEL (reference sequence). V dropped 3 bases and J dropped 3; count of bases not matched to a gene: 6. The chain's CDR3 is CASSHPAGADTGELFF. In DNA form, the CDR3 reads TGTGCCAGCAGCCACCCAGCGGGAGCAGACACCGGGGAGCTGTTTTTT.

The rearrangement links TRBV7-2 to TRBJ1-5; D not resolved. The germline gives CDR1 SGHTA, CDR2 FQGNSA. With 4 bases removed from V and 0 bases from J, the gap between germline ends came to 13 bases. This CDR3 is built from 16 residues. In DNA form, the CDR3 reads TGTGCCAGCAGCTCGCGAGGCCCAAATAGCAATCAGCCCCAGCATTTT. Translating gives CASSSRGPNSNQPQHF.

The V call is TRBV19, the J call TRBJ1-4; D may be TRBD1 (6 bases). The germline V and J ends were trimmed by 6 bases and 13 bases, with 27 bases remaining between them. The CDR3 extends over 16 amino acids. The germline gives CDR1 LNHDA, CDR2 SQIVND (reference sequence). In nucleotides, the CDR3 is TGTGCCAGTAGGCGAAACGAACAGGGTTCCGGCGCTGGACTGTTTTTT. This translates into CASRRNEQGSGAGLFF.

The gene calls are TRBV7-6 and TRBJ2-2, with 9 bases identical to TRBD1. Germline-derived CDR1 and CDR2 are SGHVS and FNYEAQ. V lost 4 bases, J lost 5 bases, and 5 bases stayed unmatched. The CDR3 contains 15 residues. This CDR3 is CASSWDRVGTGELFF. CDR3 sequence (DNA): TGTGCCAGCAGCTGGGACAGGGTTGGGACCGGGGAGCTGTTTTTT. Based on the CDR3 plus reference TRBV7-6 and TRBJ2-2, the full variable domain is GAGVSQSPRYKVTKRGQDVALRCDPISGHVSLYWYRQALGQGPEFLTYFNYEAQQDKSGLPNDRFSAERPEGSISTLTIQRTEQRDSAMYRCASSWDRVGTGELFFGEGSRLTVL.

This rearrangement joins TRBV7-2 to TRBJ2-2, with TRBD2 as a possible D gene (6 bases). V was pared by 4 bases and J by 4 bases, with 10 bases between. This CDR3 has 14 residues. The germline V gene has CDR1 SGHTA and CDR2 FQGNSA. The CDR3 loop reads CASSWGTFTGELFF. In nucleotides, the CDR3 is TGTGCCAGCAGCTGGGGGACTTTCACCGGGGAGCTGTTTTTT. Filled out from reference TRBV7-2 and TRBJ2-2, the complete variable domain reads GAGVSQSPSNKVTEKGKDVELRCDPISGHTALYWYRQSLGQGLEFLIYFQGNSAPDKSGLPSDRFSAERTGGSVSTLTIQRTQQEDSAVYLCASSWGTFTGELFFGEGSRLTVL.

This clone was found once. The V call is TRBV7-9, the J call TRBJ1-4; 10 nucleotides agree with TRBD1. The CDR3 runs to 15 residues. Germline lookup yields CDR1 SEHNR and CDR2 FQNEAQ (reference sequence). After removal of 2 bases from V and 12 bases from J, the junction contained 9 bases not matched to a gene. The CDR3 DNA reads TGTGCCAGCAGCTTACCCGCGACAGGGGGCGCCCAACTGTTTTTT. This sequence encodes CASSLPATGGAQLFF. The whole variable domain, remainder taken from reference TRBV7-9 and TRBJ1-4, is DTGVSQNPRHKITKRGQNVTFRCDPISEHNRLYWYRQTLGQGPEFLTYFQNEAQLEKSRLLSDRFSAERPKGSFSTLEIQRTEQGDSAMYLCASSLPATGGAQLFFGSGTQLSVL.

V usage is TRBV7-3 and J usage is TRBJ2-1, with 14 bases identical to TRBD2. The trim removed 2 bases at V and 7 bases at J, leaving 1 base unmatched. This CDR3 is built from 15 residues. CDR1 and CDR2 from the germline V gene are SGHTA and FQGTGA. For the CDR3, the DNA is TGTGCCAGCAGCTTATGGACTAGCGGGAGGAATGAGCAGTTCTTC. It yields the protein CASSLWTSGRNEQFF.

The CDR3 region is CASSPGGSSYGYTF. The CDR3 bases are TGTGCCAGCAGCCCCGGGGGGAGTAGCTATGGCTACACCTTC. The chain joins TRBV7-3 to TRBJ1-2; possible D gene TRBD1, 5 bases. The V gene lost 5 bases and the J gene lost 4 bases, with 14 bases spanning the gap. This CDR3 has 14 amino acids. Looked up from germline, CDR1 is SGHTA and CDR2 is FQGTGA.

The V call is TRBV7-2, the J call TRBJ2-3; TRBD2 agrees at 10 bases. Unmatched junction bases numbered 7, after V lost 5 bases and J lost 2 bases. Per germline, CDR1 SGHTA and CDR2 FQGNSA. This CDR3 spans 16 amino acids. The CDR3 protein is CASSPGTSAITDTQYF. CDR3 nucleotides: TGTGCCAGCAGCCCTGGGACTAGCGCCATCACAGATACGCAGTATTTT.

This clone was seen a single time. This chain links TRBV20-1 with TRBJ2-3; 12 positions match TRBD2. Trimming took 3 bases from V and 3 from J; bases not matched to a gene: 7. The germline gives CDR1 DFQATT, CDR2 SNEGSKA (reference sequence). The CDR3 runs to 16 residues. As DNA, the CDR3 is TGCAGTGCTAGTGTTCTAGCGGGGGGGAGTACAGATACGCAGTATTTT. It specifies CSASVLAGGSTDTQYF.

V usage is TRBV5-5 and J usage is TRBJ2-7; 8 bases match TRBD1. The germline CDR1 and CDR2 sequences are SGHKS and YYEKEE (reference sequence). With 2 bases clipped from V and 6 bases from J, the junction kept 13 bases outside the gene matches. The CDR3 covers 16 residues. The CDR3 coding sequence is TGTGCCAGCAGCTTTCGGACAGGGACCGGATTAGGCGAGCAGTACTTC. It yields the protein CASSFRTGTGLGEQYF.

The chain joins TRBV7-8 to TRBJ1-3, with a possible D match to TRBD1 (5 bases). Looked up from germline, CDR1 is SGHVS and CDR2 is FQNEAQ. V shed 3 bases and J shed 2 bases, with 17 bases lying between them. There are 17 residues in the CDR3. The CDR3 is CASSFQGGLTAGNTIYF. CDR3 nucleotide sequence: TGTGCCAGCAGCTTTCAGGGTGGGCTAACAGCTGGAAACACCATATATTTT. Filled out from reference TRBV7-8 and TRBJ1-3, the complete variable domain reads GAGVSQSPRYKVAKRGQDVALRCDPISGHVSLFWYQQALGQGPEFLTYFQNEAQLDKSGLPSDRFFAERPEGSVSTLKIQRTQQEDSAVYLCASSFQGGLTAGNTIYFGEGSWLTVV.

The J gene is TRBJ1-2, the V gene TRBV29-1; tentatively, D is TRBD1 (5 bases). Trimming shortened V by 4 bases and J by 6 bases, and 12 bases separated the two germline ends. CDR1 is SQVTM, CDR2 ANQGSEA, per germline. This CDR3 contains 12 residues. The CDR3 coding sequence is TGCAGCGTTGTGGGTCAGGGTGATGGCTACACCTTC. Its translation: CSVVGQGDGYTF.

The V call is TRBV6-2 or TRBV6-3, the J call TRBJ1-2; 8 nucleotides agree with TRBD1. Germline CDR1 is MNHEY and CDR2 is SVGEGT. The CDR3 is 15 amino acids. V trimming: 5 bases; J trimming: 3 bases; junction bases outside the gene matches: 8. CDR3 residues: CASSQRTGTDYGYTF. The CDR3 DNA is TGTGCCAGCAGTCAAAGGACAGGGACGGACTATGGCTACACCTTC.

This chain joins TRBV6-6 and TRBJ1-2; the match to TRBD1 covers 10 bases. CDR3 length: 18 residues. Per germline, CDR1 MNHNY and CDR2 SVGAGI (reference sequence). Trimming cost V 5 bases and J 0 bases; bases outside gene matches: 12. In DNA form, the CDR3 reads TGTGCCAGCAGTCCTCCCTTGGGGACAGGGGTCGCTAACTATGGCTACACCTTC. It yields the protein CASSPPLGTGVANYGYTF.

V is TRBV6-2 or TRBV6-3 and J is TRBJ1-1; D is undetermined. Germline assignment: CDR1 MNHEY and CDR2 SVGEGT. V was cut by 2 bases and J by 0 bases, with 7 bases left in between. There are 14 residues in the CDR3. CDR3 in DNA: TGTGCCAGCAGTTACGAGGATCTGAACACTGAAGCTTTCTTT. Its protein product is CASSYEDLNTEAFF.

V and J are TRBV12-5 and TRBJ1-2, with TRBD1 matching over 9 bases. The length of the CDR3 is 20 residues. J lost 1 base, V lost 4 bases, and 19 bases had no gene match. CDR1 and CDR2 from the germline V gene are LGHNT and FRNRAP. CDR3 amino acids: CASGSRKAGTGTPFNYGYTF. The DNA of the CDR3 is TGTGCTAGTGGTTCCCGTAAAGCCGGGACAGGGACTCCCTTTAACTATGGCTACACCTTC. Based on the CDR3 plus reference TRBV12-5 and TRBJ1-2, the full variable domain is DARVTQTPRHKVTEMGQEVTMRCQPILGHNTVFWYRQTMMQGLELLAYFRNRAPLDDSGMPKDRFSAEMPDATLATLKIQPSEPRDSAVYFCASGSRKAGTGTPFNYGYTFGSGTRLTVV.

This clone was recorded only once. CDR3 nucleotide sequence: TGTGCCAGCAGTCGCGGGAGAGGTTACAATGAGCAGTTCTTC. It encodes CASSRGRGYNEQFF. The chain recombines TRBV27 with TRBJ2-1; 7 nucleotides agree with TRBD2. CDR3 length: 14 residues. The germline V gene encodes CDR1 MNHEY and CDR2 SMNVEV (reference sequence). Trimming took 5 bases from V and 4 from J; bases not matched to a gene: 5.

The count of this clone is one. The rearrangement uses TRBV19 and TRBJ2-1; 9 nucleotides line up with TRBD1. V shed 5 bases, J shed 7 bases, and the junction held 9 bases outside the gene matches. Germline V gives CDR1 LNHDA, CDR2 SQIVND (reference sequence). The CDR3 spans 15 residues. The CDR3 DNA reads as TGTGCCAGTAGTTCACAGGGGGCGATTTGGAATGAGCAGTTCTTC. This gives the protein CASSSQGAIWNEQFF. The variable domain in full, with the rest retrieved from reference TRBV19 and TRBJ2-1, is DGGITQSPKYLFRKEGQNVTLSCEQNLNHDAMYWYRQDPGQGLRLIYYSQIVNDFQKGDIAEGYSVSREKKESFPLTVTSAQKNPTAFYLCASSSQGAIWNEQFFGPGTRLTVL.

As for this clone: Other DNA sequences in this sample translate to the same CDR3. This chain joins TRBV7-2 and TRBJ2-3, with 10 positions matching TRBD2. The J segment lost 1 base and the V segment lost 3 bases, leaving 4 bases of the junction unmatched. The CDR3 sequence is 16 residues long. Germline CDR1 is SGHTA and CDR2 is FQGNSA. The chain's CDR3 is CASSLDGLAGTDTQYF. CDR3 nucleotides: TGTGCCAGCAGCTTGGATGGACTAGCGGGCACAGATACGCAGTATTTT. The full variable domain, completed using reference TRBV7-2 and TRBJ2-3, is GAGVSQSPSNKVTEKGKDVELRCDPISGHTALYWYRQSLGQGLEFLIYFQGNSAPDKSGLPSDRFSAERTGGSVSTLTIQRTQQEDSAVYLCASSLDGLAGTDTQYFGPGTRLTVL.

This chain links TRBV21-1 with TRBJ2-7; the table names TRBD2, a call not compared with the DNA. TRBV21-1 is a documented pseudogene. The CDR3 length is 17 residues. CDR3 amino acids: CASSKSISGARSYEQYF. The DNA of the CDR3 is TGTGCCAGCAGCAAATCCATTAGCGGGGCGAGATCCTACGAGCAGTACTTC.

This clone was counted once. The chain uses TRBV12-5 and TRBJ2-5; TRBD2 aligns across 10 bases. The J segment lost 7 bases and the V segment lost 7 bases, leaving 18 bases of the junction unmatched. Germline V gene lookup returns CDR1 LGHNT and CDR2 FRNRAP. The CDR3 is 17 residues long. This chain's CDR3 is CASVTPGGSGGRGTQYF. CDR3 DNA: TGTGCTAGTGTCACCCCCGGGGGTAGCGGGGGGCGCGGGACCCAGTACTTC.

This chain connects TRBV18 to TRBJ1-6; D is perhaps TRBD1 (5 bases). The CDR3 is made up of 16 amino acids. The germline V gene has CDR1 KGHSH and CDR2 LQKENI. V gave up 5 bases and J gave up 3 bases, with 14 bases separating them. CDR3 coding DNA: TGTGCCAGCTCAATGGCAGGGATTTTCTATAATTCACCCCTCCACTTT. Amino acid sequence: CASSMAGIFYNSPLHF.

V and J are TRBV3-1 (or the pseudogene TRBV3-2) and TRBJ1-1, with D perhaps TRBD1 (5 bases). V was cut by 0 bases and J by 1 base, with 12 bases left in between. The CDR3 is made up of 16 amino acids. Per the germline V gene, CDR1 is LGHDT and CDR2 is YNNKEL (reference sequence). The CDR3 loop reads CASSQEVGLGNTEAFF. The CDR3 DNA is TGTGCCAGCAGCCAAGAGGTGGGGCTCGGGAACACTGAAGCTTTCTTT.

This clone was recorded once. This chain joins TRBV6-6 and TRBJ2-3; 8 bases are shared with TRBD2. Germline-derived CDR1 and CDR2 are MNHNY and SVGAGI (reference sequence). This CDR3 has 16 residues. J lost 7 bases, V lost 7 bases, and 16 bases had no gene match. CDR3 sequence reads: CASTVKIAGGTNTQYF. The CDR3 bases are TGTGCCAGCACCGTTAAAATTGCGGGAGGAACGAATACGCAGTATTTT.

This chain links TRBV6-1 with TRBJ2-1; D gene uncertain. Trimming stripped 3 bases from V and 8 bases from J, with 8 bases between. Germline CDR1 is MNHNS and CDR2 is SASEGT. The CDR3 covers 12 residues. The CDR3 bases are TGTGCCAGCAGTGAGTCGGGTTATGAGCAGTTCTTC. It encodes CASSESGYEQFF.

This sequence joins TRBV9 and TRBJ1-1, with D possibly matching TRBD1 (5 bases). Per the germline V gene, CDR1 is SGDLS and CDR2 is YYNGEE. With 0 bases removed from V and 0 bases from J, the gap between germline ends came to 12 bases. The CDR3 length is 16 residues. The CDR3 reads CASSVAIGAMNTEAFF. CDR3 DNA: TGTGCCAGCAGCGTAGCGATAGGGGCGATGAACACTGAAGCTTTCTTT. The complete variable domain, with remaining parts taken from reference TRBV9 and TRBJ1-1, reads DSGVTQTPKHLITATGQRVTLRCSPRSGDLSVYWYQQSLDQGLQFLIQYYNGEERAKGNILERFSAQQFPDLHSELNLSSLELGDSALYFCASSVAIGAMNTEAFFGQGTRLTVV.

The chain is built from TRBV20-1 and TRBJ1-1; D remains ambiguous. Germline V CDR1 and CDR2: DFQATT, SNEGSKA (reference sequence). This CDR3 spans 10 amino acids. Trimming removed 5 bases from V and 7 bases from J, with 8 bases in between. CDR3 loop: CSAGRLEAFF. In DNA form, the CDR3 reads TGCAGTGCTGGCCGGCTTGAAGCTTTCTTT.